These 30 T cell receptor beta chains originate from one sample sequenced in a study of OX40 agonist ivuxolimab in advanced cancers. Libraries were prepared by immunoSEQ multiplex PCR; TCRdb keeps only in-frame clonotypes and omits some of them. The profile shows some 50,000 clones, just under 95% of them singletons. The sample was CD4+ or CD8+ T cells sorted from blood, taken in a trial of the OX40 agonist ivuxolimab. These receptors were obtained from an adult with an advanced solid tumor such as melanoma, head and neck, liver or kidney cancer.

The V gene is TRBV15, the J gene TRBJ2-3; D might be TRBD2 (6 bases). The germline V and J ends were trimmed by 1 base and 4 bases, with 9 bases remaining between them. The CDR3 has 14 residues. Germline loops: CDR1 LNHNV, CDR2 YYDKDF (reference sequence). CDR3 loop: CATSRGRGADTQYF. In nucleotides, the CDR3 is TGTGCCACCAGCAGAGGCCGCGGGGCAGATACGCAGTATTTT.

This chain connects TRBV7-9 to TRBJ2-1; D is unclear. CDR1 is SEHNR, CDR2 FQNEAQ, per germline (reference sequence). V was cut by 2 bases and J by 10 bases, with 9 bases left in between. This CDR3 is 12 amino acids long. The CDR3: CASSLSRWEQFF. CDR3 nucleotides: TGTGCCAGCAGCTTATCCAGGTGGGAGCAGTTCTTC. Based on the CDR3 plus reference TRBV7-9 and TRBJ2-1, the full variable domain is DTGVSQNPRHKITKRGQNVTFRCDPISEHNRLYWYRQTLGQGPEFLTYFQNEAQLEKSRLLSDRFSAERPKGSFSTLEIQRTEQGDSAMYLCASSLSRWEQFFGPGTRLTVL.

The gene calls are TRBV5-1 and TRBJ2-7; 8 positions agree with TRBD1. Germline trimming cut 0 bases from V and 4 bases from J; bases unmatched to any gene: 3. The CDR3 runs 14 residues. Germline V CDR1 and CDR2: SGHRS, YFSETQ. The CDR3 sequence: CASSLDRGIYEQYF. The CDR3 DNA sequence: TGCGCCAGCAGCTTGGACAGGGGGATTTACGAGCAGTACTTC.

The DNA for the CDR3 is TGTGCCAGCAGCCCCGGGGCGGGTAGCAATCAGCCCCAGCATTTT. This encodes CASSPGAGSNQPQHF. The chain couples TRBV7-2 to TRBJ1-5; a possible D gene is TRBD1 (5 bases). V shed 5 bases and J shed 0 bases, with 11 bases lying between them. Germline V CDR1 and CDR2: SGHTA, FQGNSA. This CDR3 is built from 15 residues.

The rearrangement joins TRBV11-2 to TRBJ1-1; the D gene is possibly TRBD1 (6 bases). Looked up from germline, CDR1 is SGHAT and CDR2 is FQNNGV. The CDR3 is made up of 13 amino acids. Between the trimmed V and J ends, which lost 0 bases and 6 bases, there was a span of 8 bases. The CDR3 protein is CASSLEEGAEAFF. The CDR3 DNA is TGTGCCAGCAGCTTAGAGGAGGGGGCTGAAGCTTTCTTT.

The table lists this clone with a count of one. This chain connects TRBV5-1 to TRBJ2-7, with D perhaps TRBD2 (5 bases). Germline lookup yields CDR1 SGHRS and CDR2 YFSETQ. The CDR3 consists of 15 residues. Between the trimmed V and J ends, which lost 0 bases and 7 bases, there was a span of 17 bases. CDR3 sequence reads: CASSLARARTEEQYF. The CDR3 DNA is TGCGCCAGCAGCTTGGCCCGCGCCAGGACTGAGGAGCAGTACTTC. The entire variable domain, with the rest obtained from reference TRBV5-1 and TRBJ2-7, is as follows: KAGVTQTPRYLIKTRGQQVTLSCSPISGHRSVSWYQQTPGQGLQFLFEYFSETQRNKGNFPGRFSGRQFSNSRSEMNVSTLELGDSALYLCASSLARARTEEQYFGPGTRLTVT.

The chain uses TRBV11-2 and TRBJ1-1; unclear D gene. Germline loops: CDR1 SGHAT, CDR2 FQNNGV. The CDR3 totals 13 residues. The ends were cut back, 5 bases at V and 0 bases at J, with 7 bases in the middle. For the CDR3, the DNA is TGTGCCAGCAGCGAGCACCTGAACACTGAAGCTTTCTTT. It translates to CASSEHLNTEAFF. Full variable domain (outside the CDR3, taken from reference TRBV11-2 and TRBJ1-1): EAGVAQSPRYKIIEKRQSVAFWCNPISGHATLYWYQQILGQGPKLLIQFQNNGVVDDSQLPKDRFSAERLKGVDSTLKIQPAKLEDSAVYLCASSEHLNTEAFFGQGTRLTVV.

This clone came up once. This chain uses TRBV28 with TRBJ2-1; 9 nucleotides match TRBD2. Germline CDR1 reads MDHEN; CDR2 reads SYDVKM. This CDR3 is built from 14 residues. J gave up 10 bases and V 5 bases, and 9 bases lay outside the gene matches. CDR3 DNA: TGTGCCAGCAGTCATGATAGCGGGAGAGGAGAGCAGTTCTTC. It yields the protein CASSHDSGRGEQFF.

J is TRBJ2-7 and V is TRBV4-1; 8 bases map to TRBD2. J was trimmed by 1 base and V by 4 bases; bases with no gene match: 6. Germline V gene sequence: CDR1 MGHRA, CDR2 YSYEKL. The CDR3 sequence is 15 residues long. The CDR3 DNA follows: TGCGCCAGCAGCCCTTCAAGCGGGGGATCCTACGAGCAGTACTTC. Its protein product is CASSPSSGGSYEQYF.

The chain uses TRBV19 and TRBJ1-2; possibly TRBD1 for D (6 bases). CDR1 and CDR2 from the germline V gene are LNHDA and SQIVND (reference sequence). Trimming pared 11 bases from V and 12 bases from J, leaving 19 bases between. This CDR3 spans 11 amino acids. The CDR3 DNA is TGTGCCGTGGGACAAGGGGTGAGAAACACCTTC. The encoded protein is CAVGQGVRNTF.

The V call is TRBV15, the J call TRBJ2-5, with D unresolved. CDR3 size: 15 residues. Germline V CDR1 and CDR2: LNHNV, YYDKDF (reference sequence). The V gene lost 9 bases and the J gene lost 3 bases, with 20 bases spanning the gap. CDR3 protein: CATVVNQRNEETQYF. The CDR3 DNA reads TGTGCCACAGTCGTTAATCAGAGGAATGAAGAGACCCAGTACTTC.

The V call is TRBV2, the J call TRBJ2-7, with TRBD2 identical over 7 bases. Germline V lookup: CDR1 SNHLY, CDR2 FYNNEI. J lost 1 base, V lost 7 bases, and 10 bases had no gene match. CDR3 length: 15 residues. CDR3 bases: TGTGCCAGCAAGTCGGGACTAAGTTGGTCCTACGAGCAGTACTTC. It codes for CASKSGLSWSYEQYF.

The chain links TRBV6-6 to TRBJ2-7; D perhaps matches TRBD1 (6 bases). The CDR3 loop spans 13 amino acids. Germline V lookup: CDR1 MNHNY, CDR2 SVGAGI (reference sequence). Between the trimmed V and J ends, which lost 5 bases and 2 bases, there was a span of 10 bases. The CDR3 loop is CASSGTFPYEQYF. CDR3 coding DNA: TGTGCCAGCAGTGGGACATTCCCCTACGAGCAGTACTTC.

The genes are TRBV4-3 and TRBJ1-2; a possible D gene is TRBD1 (5 bases). V was clipped by 1 base and J by 6 bases, with 12 bases between them. The CDR3 runs 14 residues. CDR1 is LGHNA and CDR2 is YSLEER in the germline V gene. The CDR3 loop reads CASSQVTQGDGYTF. The CDR3 DNA sequence: TGCGCCAGCAGCCAAGTAACCCAGGGAGATGGCTACACCTTC.

The chain is built from TRBV27 and TRBJ1-6; no clear D gene. Looked up from germline, CDR1 is MNHEY and CDR2 is SMNVEV (reference sequence). The CDR3 runs to 15 residues. Trimming took 6 bases from V and 10 from J, leaving 19 bases between them. The CDR3 here is CASRMTGNVMSPLHF. The CDR3 DNA sequence: TGTGCCAGCAGAATGACCGGGAATGTTATGTCACCCCTCCACTTT.

CDR3 nucleotides: TGCGCCAGCAGCTTGGATGGGAACCAAGAGACCCAGTACTTC. Encoded protein: CASSLDGNQETQYF. This chain joins TRBV5-1 and TRBJ2-5; D gene ambiguous. The CDR3 length is 14 residues. V lost 0 bases to trimming and J lost 0 bases, with 6 bases between them. Germline CDR1 and CDR2: SGHRS and YFSETQ.

V and J are TRBV4-2 and TRBJ2-1; no clear D. V gave up 1 base and J gave up 10 bases, with 11 bases separating them. This CDR3 has 13 amino acids. Germline V lookup: CDR1 LGHNA, CDR2 YNFKEQ. CDR3 in amino acids: CASSQVVGYEQFF. The CDR3, as DNA: TGTGCCAGCAGCCAAGTGGTGGGCTACGAGCAGTTCTTC.

The chain joins TRBV11-3 to TRBJ2-5, with D possibly matching TRBD2 (6 bases). V lost 1 base, J lost 4 bases, and 7 bases lay in between. CDR1 is SGHNT and CDR2 is YENEEA in the germline V gene. CDR3 size: 13 residues. The CDR3 here is CASSLGSGETQYF. Written as DNA, the CDR3 is TGTGCCAGCAGCTTAGGTAGCGGAGAGACCCAGTACTTC.

The chain links TRBV25-1 to TRBJ1-1; no definite D call. The germline gives CDR1 MGHDK, CDR2 SYGVNS. The CDR3 loop spans 14 amino acids. Between the trimmed V and J ends, which lost 6 bases and 4 bases, there was a span of 15 bases. The CDR3 DNA follows: TGTGCCAGCAGCCCGCCGGGGTCGGTCACTGAAGCTTTCTTT. Encoded protein: CASSPPGSVTEAFF.

The V and J genes are TRBV2 and TRBJ2-7, with TRBD1 identical over 10 bases. The CDR3 runs to 15 residues. The J segment lost 2 bases and the V segment lost 6 bases, leaving 7 bases of the junction unmatched. Germline loops: CDR1 SNHLY, CDR2 FYNNEI. CDR3 sequence reads: CASRGGQGITYEQYF. The DNA for the CDR3 is TGTGCCAGCAGGGGGGGACAGGGGATCACCTACGAGCAGTACTTC.

The chain couples TRBV2 to TRBJ2-5; D gene unclear. The ends were cut back, 8 bases at V and 5 bases at J, with 3 bases in the middle. CDR3 length: 9 residues. Germline assignment: CDR1 SNHLY and CDR2 FYNNEI. The CDR3 DNA reads TGTGCCAGCGCGGAGACCCAGTACTTC. Protein sequence: CASAETQYF.

This clone was detected only once. V usage is TRBV4-2 and J usage is TRBJ2-7, with 11 bases aligning to TRBD2. This CDR3 has 18 residues. V trimming: 4 bases; J trimming: 4 bases; junction bases outside the gene matches: 15. Germline V CDR1 and CDR2: LGHNA, YNFKEQ. CDR3 amino acids: CASSPSALLAGASYEQYF. The CDR3 bases are TGTGCCAGCAGCCCCTCAGCCCTACTAGCGGGAGCTTCTTACGAGCAGTACTTC.

This rearrangement joins TRBV10-3 to TRBJ1-2; perhaps TRBD1 as D (6 bases). The CDR3 has 13 amino acids. Germline CDR1 and CDR2: ENHRY and SYGVKD. With 6 bases removed from V and 5 bases from J, the gap between germline ends came to 13 bases. The CDR3 nucleotides are TGTGCCATCAGGGAACAGGGTAATTATGGCTACACCTTC. It specifies CAIREQGNYGYTF.

Comment on this clone: The junction and the germline gene differ at one end; a read error may be behind it. Here the CDR3 reads CASSLASGAAHEQYF. The DNA for the CDR3 is TGTGCCAGCAGCCTAGCTTCTGGTGCGGCCCACGAGCAGTACTTC. The rearrangement joins TRBV7-9 to TRBJ2-7, with D perhaps matching TRBD2 (5 bases). The germline CDR1 and CDR2 sequences are SEHNR and FQNEAQ (reference sequence). CDR3 length equals 15 residues.

The CDR3 spells CASSFTAFYEQYF. CDR3 in DNA: TGTGCCAGCAGTTTTACAGCCTTCTACGAGCAGTACTTC. The rearrangement joins TRBV28 to TRBJ2-7, with unresolved D. V was shortened by 3 bases and J by 3 bases, with 9 bases between the two germline ends. Germline V CDR1 and CDR2: MDHEN, SYDVKM. The CDR3 has 13 residues.

The chain carries TRBV5-6 and TRBJ2-1, with D hard to call. The germline gives CDR1 SGHDT, CDR2 YYEEEE. The length of the CDR3 is 16 residues. Trimming stripped 2 bases from V and 8 bases from J, with 20 bases between. The CDR3 DNA sequence: TGTGCCAGCAGCTTTCCCTCTCTATTGGAGCAGCATGAGCAGTTCTTC. Protein: CASSFPSLLEQHEQFF. Full variable domain (rest looked up from reference TRBV5-6 and TRBJ2-1): DAGVTQSPTHLIKTRGQQVTLRCSPKSGHDTVSWYQQALGQGPQFIFQYYEEEERQRGNFPDRFSGHQFPNYSSELNVNALLLGDSALYLCASSFPSLLEQHEQFFGPGTRLTVL.

The chain is built from TRBV30 and TRBJ1-5; D unresolved. The germline V and J ends were trimmed by 4 bases and 6 bases, with 13 bases remaining between them. This CDR3 has 13 amino acids. The germline V gene encodes CDR1 GTSNPN and CDR2 SVGIG (reference sequence). CDR3: CAWTEGWAQPQHF. The DNA for the CDR3 is TGTGCCTGGACGGAGGGTTGGGCTCAGCCCCAGCATTTT.

The chain employs TRBV14 and TRBJ2-7, with TRBD1 identical over 8 bases. V trimming: 3 bases; J trimming: 3 bases; junction bases outside the gene matches: 13. The CDR3 loop spans 17 amino acids. Germline-derived CDR1 and CDR2 are SGHDN and FVKESK. The CDR3 spells CASSHETWTGFYYEQYF. The CDR3 DNA sequence: TGTGCCAGCAGCCACGAGACATGGACAGGGTTCTACTACGAGCAGTACTTC.

V is TRBV4-3 and J is TRBJ2-7, with 8 nucleotides matching TRBD2. CDR3 size: 16 residues. Per germline, CDR1 LGHNA and CDR2 YSLEER. Germline trimming cut 3 bases from V and 1 base from J; bases unmatched to any gene: 8. CDR3 sequence (DNA): TGCGCCAGCAGCCAGTTCCGGGGGGGGTTATCCTACGAGCAGTACTTC. Its translation is CASSQFRGGLSYEQYF.

The V and J genes are TRBV21-1 and TRBJ1-2; the DNA was not compared with TRBD1, the D call given in the table. TRBV21-1 is reported as a pseudogene. This CDR3 is built from 16 residues. CDR3 residues: CASSKIRRGQDYGYTF. The CDR3 DNA reads TGTGCCAGCAGCAAAATTAGGAGGGGGCAGGACTATGGCTACACCTTC.